This T cell receptor beta chain is from a study of Graves' ophthalmopathy and Graves' hyperthyroidism. This clonotype was seen ten or more times. For repertoire sequencing, the TCR beta CDR3 regions were amplified from RNA transcripts. Following a first-round RT-PCR that used HTBI primers, a second-round multiplex PCR was carried out. Each CDR3 protein gets one entry after TCRdb re-called the multiplex PCR reads with MiXCR. The sample lists about 480,000 distinct CDR3 sequences; approximately 14% were seen once. This CDR3 is 15 amino acids long. V lost 7 bases and J 5 bases, leaving 20 bases between the germline ends. CDR1 is MDHEN and CDR2 is SYDVKM in the germline V gene. Under 3 months in duration, the ophthalmopathy in affected donors had moderate-to-severe activity, CAS ≥3 and NOSPECS ≥4. Exclusion applied to patients with other autoimmune diseases, uncontrolled infections, pregnancy or lactation.

This clonotype was obtained from a young woman with Graves' ophthalmopathy. Sequenced sample: blood. V gene TRBV28 combines with J gene TRBJ2-5; D is perhaps TRBD1 or TRBD2 (6 bases each). This CDR3 is CASTPWEGGYETQYF. CDR3 nucleotide sequence: TGTGCCAGCACCCCGTGGGAAGGGGGGTACGAGACCCAGTACTTC.